This TCR beta chain was captured by sequencing in a study of regulatory T cells in long-lasting Graves disease (dated by TCRdb to the early 2020s). Looking at the study overall: Newly diagnosed Graves' disease patients had taken antithyroid drugs for less than 3 months. The study was conducted in China and was registered as a clinical trial. A total of 35 or so samples were covered by TCR sequencing, comprising some 13 persistent and around 20 newly diagnosed Graves' disease patients. Patients with persistent Graves' disease were compared with patients with newly diagnosed Graves' disease using TCR sequencing and RNA sequencing of peripheral blood.

The library came from multiplex PCR. Sequencing was carried out with an Illumina HiSeq 4000. TCR beta libraries were built with iRepertoire HTBI primers and Arm-PCR amplification of CDR3 regions. Before sequencing, the PCR products went through gel purification. On the study's bioinformatics: Gene usage analysis of CDR3 amino acid clonotypes relied on the roughly 67 TRBV and 13 to 15 TRBJ segments identified across samples. COPE and FqMerger were used to merge the filtered high-quality paired reads into contigs. Contigs were aligned with BLAST to IMGT TRBV, TRBD and TRBJ reference genes, and CDR3 was defined per IMGT. Any clonotype with a frequency above 0.1% was classified as a highly expanded clone. Shannon entropy was used to measure repertoire diversity, and the Gini coefficient was used to measure V-J evenness. Public clonotypes were defined as clonotypes shared by more than one individual. The public reads were reprocessed in TCRdb via fastp at Q25 and MiXCR, keeping in-frame beta chains. Rows are combined by CDR3 protein, so each entry shows the most common genes and DNA. Clone size and V and J calls follow TCRdb, not the original study. The sample yields hundreds of thousands of distinct CDR3 sequences; around 15% were counted once. Together, the top ten hold under 20% of the sample.

Taken with the paper, the label for time point translates to: newly diagnosed GD, antithyroid drugs for less than 3 months. For both TCR sequencing and RNA sequencing, RNA was extracted from PBMCs using TRIzol. The diagnosis of Graves' disease followed American Thyroid Association guidelines. Patients for the study were recruited at an endocrinology department in Xi'an, China. From each patient, 7.5 to 9.5 milliliters of peripheral blood was collected into an EDTA anticoagulant tube. PBMCs were isolated by Ficoll Paque Plus density gradient separation without further T cell sorting. An Agilent 2100 Bioanalyzer and agarose gel were used to check RNA quality, and a NanoDrop 2000 was used to measure RNA concentration. Of note for this clonotype: Its target antigen remains unknown. No base-level quality is on record; no much larger clone is a single base apart.

The germline V gene supplies CDR1 MNHEY and CDR2 SVGEGT. V and J lose 5 bases and 2 bases, and a span of 7 bases separates them. The CDR3 has 12 amino acids, counting the end cysteine and phenylalanine. Here the CDR3 DNA is all that survives: 36 bases in frame from base 1. What the research found in general, with its limitations: The authors noted that the small sample size was a limitation that may lower accuracy. Compared with newly diagnosed patients, persistent Graves' disease patients had lower TCR Shannon entropy and fewer highly expanded clones, which suggests clonal expansion. Persistent disease showed preferential use of TRBV28, TRBJ1-2 and TRBJ2-5, whereas newly diagnosed disease favored TRBV20-1 and TRBJ2-1. Sequencing and analysis were limited to the TCR beta chain. Persistent patients shared more public clonotypes among themselves (over 2,500) than newly diagnosed patients did (about 970). Only peripheral blood was studied, because thyroid tissue, the primary lesion, was inaccessible.

This sample also appeared in a second study, on T cells in Graves' hyperthyroidism and ophthalmopathy. The second investigation adds: Stable Graves' hyperthyroidism was defined as the absence of progression to ophthalmopathy over 18 months of follow-up. The hyperthyroidism patients were between 18 and 65 years old and newly diagnosed, with a disease duration of less than 2 months. Any patient with an uncontrolled infection, another autoimmune disease, pregnancy or lactation was excluded. Diagnoses were based on clinical symptoms, serum thyroxine and TRAb, thyroid ultrasound and orbital computed tomography. A first-round RT-PCR of the TCR CDR3 used the HTBI primer set with the Qiagen OneStep RT-PCR kit. Most expanded thyroid clonotypes (frequency above 0.001) were also detected in blood, suggesting blood repertoires may reflect thyroid immune responses. A 13 V-J signature model separated ophthalmopathy from stable hyperthyroidism, with just over 85% sensitivity and roughly 81% specificity in cross-validation and 80%/75% in testing. In validation, the model predicted progression to ophthalmopathy with 65% to 71% sensitivity and roughly 75% specificity, a median of roughly seven months before onset. A discovery cohort of about a hundred patients, 43 with Graves' ophthalmopathy and about 60 with stable Graves' hyperthyroidism, was used to find distinguishing TCR V-J signatures. Prospective prediction of ophthalmopathy was tested in an independent validation cohort of fewer than 20 hyperthyroidism patients and 17 patients who later progressed to ophthalmopathy. For training and testing, the approximately 97 patients in the discovery cohort were randomly divided in a 7:3 ratio. Thyroid tissue and blood T-cell repertoires from several Graves' hyperthyroidism patients were also compared in the study. Once sampling was done, hyperthyroidism patients were given methimazole at a starting dose of 30 mg daily, whereas ophthalmopathy patients were given high-dose intravenous methylprednisolone. Libraries were constructed in a second round of multiplex PCR, after which size selection and purification were carried out. The libraries were sequenced on an Illumina HiSeq2000 using paired-end 100 bp reads. Raw data were processed with SOAPnuke, discarding reads with adapters, uncalled bases, mean Phred below 15, or no exact constant-primer or identifier match. COPE v1.2.5 was used to merge the high-quality paired reads, and each unique nucleotide sequence was defined as a clonotype. MiTCR v1.1 was used to align the clonotypes against IMGT TRBV, TRBD and TRBJ reference segments. The analysis included only V-J combinations with a frequency above 0.0001, which together covered 99% to 99.2% of the repertoires. A TCS score was defined as the ratio between F50 (clonal expansion) and ExV (chaos), using BLOSUM62-based TCRdist between CDR3 peptides within each V-J. Welch's t-statistics and random forest reduced roughly 540 V-J features to 10 to 15, which were used in a naive Bayes classifier (R e1071). Sample size was not statistically predetermined, and investigators were not blinded to group allocation. The paper reports TCR Vbeta CDR3 sequencing of some 140 peripheral blood samples: over 40 ophthalmopathy, around 80 hyperthyroidism and approximately 17 progressor patients.

This TCR derives from a woman between 25 and 40 years old with Graves disease. Donor details come from another sample of the same person, matched by shared clones. The specimen comprised peripheral blood mononuclear cells (PBMCs), sampled at new diagnosis, from a patient treated with antithyroid drugs. The V gene is TRBV6-2 or TRBV6-3 and the J gene is TRBJ2-7; a confident D gene designation cannot be given. The CDR3 has the sequence CASSPPAYEQYF. DNA sequence: TGTGCCAGCAGTCCACCGGCCTACGAGCAGTACTTC.